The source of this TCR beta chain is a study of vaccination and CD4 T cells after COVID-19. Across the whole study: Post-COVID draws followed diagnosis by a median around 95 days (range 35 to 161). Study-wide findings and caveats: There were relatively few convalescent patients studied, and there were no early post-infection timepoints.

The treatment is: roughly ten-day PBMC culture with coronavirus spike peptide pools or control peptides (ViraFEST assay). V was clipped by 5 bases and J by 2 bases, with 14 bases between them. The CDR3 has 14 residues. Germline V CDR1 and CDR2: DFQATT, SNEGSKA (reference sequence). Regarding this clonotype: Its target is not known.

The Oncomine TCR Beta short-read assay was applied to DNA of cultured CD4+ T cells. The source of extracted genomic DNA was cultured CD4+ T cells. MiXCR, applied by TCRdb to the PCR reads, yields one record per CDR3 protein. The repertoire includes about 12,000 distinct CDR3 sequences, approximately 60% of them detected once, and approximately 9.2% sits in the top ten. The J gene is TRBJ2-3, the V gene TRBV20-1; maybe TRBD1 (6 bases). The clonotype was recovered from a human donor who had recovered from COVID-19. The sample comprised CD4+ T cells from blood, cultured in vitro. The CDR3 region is CSADTTGNTDTQYF. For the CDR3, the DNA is TGCAGTGCTGACACGACAGGTAACACAGATACGCAGTATTTT.